This TCR beta chain was observed in a study of Ad26.COV2.S vaccination and SARS-CoV-2 variants. Overall study context: Donor was one of the participants in the Ad26.COV2.S arm of the COV1001 trial.

The table came from immunoSEQ multiplex PCR; TCRdb's copy has only in-frame clones and leaves some out. The table lists more than 300,000 clones, around four fifths of them singletons. From germline, CDR1 is SQVTM and CDR2 ANQGSEA. This CDR3 region has 16 residues. V lost 3 bases and J lost 5; bases outside the gene matches: 13. Sample treatment: around 19 received Ad26.COV2.S at low or high dose, single or two shots; 5 received placebo; per-sample allocation not given. On day 63 after the first injection, vaccine and placebo recipients gave samples. This specimen consisted of peripheral blood, obtained in a trial of Ad26.COV2.S vaccine versus placebo. The chain uses TRBV29-1 and TRBJ2-3; 8 positions agree with TRBD1. The receptor was isolated from a person between 18 and 60 years old who received the Ad26.COV2.S COVID-19 vaccine or a placebo. The CDR3: CSVDSIGQGAGDTQYF. CDR3 sequence (DNA): TGCAGCGTTGACTCTATCGGCCAGGGGGCGGGAGATACGCAGTATTTT.